These 25 T cell receptor beta chains were sequenced from one sample in a study of Ad26.COV2.S vaccination and SARS-CoV-2 variants. Documented treatment: around 19 received Ad26.COV2.S at low or high dose, single or two shots; 5 received placebo; per-sample allocation not given. All samples were drawn on day 63, counting from the first vaccine or placebo injection. The assay was immunoSEQ multiplex PCR, and TCRdb's table has in-frame clones only and misses some. Of nearly 400,000 clones listed, around nine tenths are singletons. The source material was peripheral blood, sampled in a trial of Ad26.COV2.S vaccine versus placebo. All receptors come from a person aged 18-65 years who received the Ad26.COV2.S COVID-19 vaccine or a placebo.

The V and J genes are TRBV9 and TRBJ2-1; possible D gene TRBD2, 6 bases. The CDR3 runs 14 residues. Looked up from germline, CDR1 is SGDLS and CDR2 is YYNGEE. Trimming cost V 3 bases and J 9 bases, with 16 bases left between them. The CDR3 coding sequence is TGTGCCAGCAGCGCAAGACTAGGCAAGGGTGAGCAGTTCTTC. The encoded protein is CASSARLGKGEQFF.

The chain uses TRBV5-1 and TRBJ1-1; D is perhaps TRBD1 (5 bases). Germline lookup yields CDR1 SGHRS and CDR2 YFSETQ. Trimming left V 2 bases short and J 5 bases short, with 13 bases between. CDR3 length: 14 amino acids. The CDR3 DNA reads as TGCGCCAGCAGCTTAAACAGTGGGGGAACTGAAGCTTTCTTT. Amino acids: CASSLNSGGTEAFF.

The chain carries TRBV7-8 and TRBJ2-1, with D possibly TRBD2 on 5 matching bases. V was trimmed by 5 bases and J by 5 bases, leaving 10 bases between them. This CDR3 is 13 amino acids long. CDR1 is SGHVS and CDR2 is FQNEAQ in the germline V gene. The CDR3 here is CASSKTRDNEQFF. In DNA form, the CDR3 reads TGTGCCAGCAGCAAAACTAGAGACAATGAGCAGTTCTTC.

A single count supports this clone. This chain links TRBV30 with TRBJ1-3; no definite D call. CDR1 GTSNPN and CDR2 SVGIG come from the germline V gene (reference sequence). Trimming removed 2 bases from V and 0 bases from J, with 20 bases in between. This CDR3 contains 18 residues. CDR3 sequence: CAWSTAVVWSPSGNTIYF. In DNA, the CDR3 is TGTGCCTGGAGTACCGCGGTGGTGTGGAGCCCCTCTGGAAACACCATATATTTT.

The chain links TRBV11-3 to TRBJ2-7; 13 bases fit TRBD2. Germline V lookup: CDR1 SGHNT, CDR2 YENEEA. After removal of 2 bases from V and 6 bases from J, the junction contained 7 bases not matched to a gene. CDR3 length: 16 residues. This CDR3 is CASSLRLAGGPGEQYF. The CDR3 DNA sequence: TGTGCCAGCAGCTTACGACTAGCGGGAGGCCCTGGCGAGCAGTACTTC.

This clone was counted once. The gene calls are TRBV28 and TRBJ2-7; D call uncertain. The germline V gene has CDR1 MDHEN and CDR2 SYDVKM. CDR3 size: 14 residues. Between the trimmed V and J ends, which lost 2 bases and 3 bases, there was a span of 11 bases. The CDR3: CASSLVTTDYEQYF. Written as DNA, the CDR3 is TGTGCCAGCAGTTTAGTAACTACCGACTACGAGCAGTACTTC.

The rearrangement links TRBV7-2 to TRBJ2-1; TRBD1 or TRBD2 may be the D gene (5 bases each). This CDR3 has 13 amino acids. The germline gives CDR1 SGHTA, CDR2 FQGNSA. V lost 5 bases and J lost 6, with 11 bases in between. The CDR3 region is CASSRDHFNEQFF. The CDR3 nucleotides read TGTGCCAGCAGCAGGGACCACTTCAATGAGCAGTTCTTC.

CDR3 region: CASSAQQGSRYNEQFF. The CDR3, as DNA: TGTGCCAGCAGCGCACAACAGGGCTCAAGATACAATGAGCAGTTCTTC. The gene calls are TRBV9 and TRBJ2-1, with D maybe TRBD1 (6 bases). This CDR3 is built from 16 residues. Looked up from germline, CDR1 is SGDLS and CDR2 is YYNGEE. Trimming took 3 bases from V and 4 from J, leaving 17 bases between them. Supplemented by reference TRBV9 and TRBJ2-1, the full variable domain reads DSGVTQTPKHLITATGQRVTLRCSPRSGDLSVYWYQQSLDQGLQFLIQYYNGEERAKGNILERFSAQQFPDLHSELNLSSLELGDSALYFCASSAQQGSRYNEQFFGPGTRLTVL.

This chain links TRBV25-1 with TRBJ2-3; D might be TRBD2 (6 bases). The CDR3 contains 13 residues. V lost 4 bases, J lost 4 bases, and 9 bases lay in between. CDR1 is MGHDK, CDR2 SYGVNS, per germline. The chain's CDR3 is CASSGDLADTQYF. The CDR3 DNA reads TGTGCCAGCAGTGGGGACTTGGCAGATACGCAGTATTTT.

The rearrangement uses TRBV2 and TRBJ2-5; D possibly corresponds to TRBD1 (5 bases). The CDR3 is 12 residues long. Germline CDR1 SNHLY, CDR2 FYNNEI. The V and J ends lost 6 bases and 5 bases respectively, with 10 bases between them. The CDR3 spells CASRGVGETQYF. CDR3 nucleotides: TGTGCCAGCAGAGGGGTTGGCGAGACCCAGTACTTC.

The chain employs TRBV5-1 and TRBJ2-3; no clear D. V was clipped by 0 bases and J by 4 bases, with 9 bases between them. The CDR3 sequence is 14 residues long. CDR1 and CDR2 (germline): SGHRS, YFSETQ. CDR3 DNA sequence: TGCGCCAGCAGCTTGGGAGGTGGATCAGATACGCAGTATTTT. Encoded protein: CASSLGGGSDTQYF.

This chain connects TRBV5-5 to TRBJ2-7; D uncertain. V was cut by 3 bases and J by 0 bases, with 7 bases left in between. Germline CDR1 and CDR2: SGHKS and YYEKEE (reference sequence). The CDR3 extends over 13 amino acids. CDR3 region: CASSSLSSYEQYF. The CDR3, as DNA: TGTGCCAGCAGCTCTCTAAGCTCCTACGAGCAGTACTTC.

The chain recombines TRBV28 with TRBJ1-5, with TRBD1 matching over 9 bases. The length of the CDR3 is 16 residues. V shed 5 bases and J 7 bases; nucleotides not matched to a gene: 12. CDR1 MDHEN and CDR2 SYDVKM come from the germline V gene. The CDR3 DNA reads TGTGCCAGCAGTCCCCTCCGGACAGGGGTGAGGCAGCCCCAGCATTTT. This sequence encodes CASSPLRTGVRQPQHF.

The chain recombines TRBV7-9 with TRBJ2-2; D is possibly TRBD2 (5 bases). Trimming stripped 5 bases from V and 6 bases from J, with 19 bases between. This CDR3 spans 16 amino acids. Germline assignment: CDR1 SEHNR and CDR2 FQNEAQ (reference sequence). CDR3 in amino acids: CASSMGWRPSPGELFF. CDR3 bases: TGTGCCAGCAGCATGGGGTGGAGGCCTAGCCCCGGGGAGCTGTTTTTT.

This clone was seen a handful of times. The chain combines TRBV9 with TRBJ1-2; D is possibly TRBD1 (5 bases). The germline V gene encodes CDR1 SGDLS and CDR2 YYNGEE. The CDR3 runs 15 residues. Trimming stripped 6 bases from V and 0 bases from J, with 15 bases between. The CDR3 DNA reads as TGTGCCAGCACCAGGGAGGGAGCGGCTAACTATGGCTACACCTTC. Amino acids: CASTREGAANYGYTF.

The rearrangement uses TRBV11-3 and TRBJ2-2; D possibly uses TRBD1 or TRBD2 (5 bases each). The CDR3 contains 14 residues. Trimming removed 1 base from V and 7 bases from J, with 10 bases in between. The germline V gene encodes CDR1 SGHNT and CDR2 YENEEA. CDR3 sequence: CASSLVGGSGELFF. DNA of the CDR3: TGTGCCAGCAGCTTAGTTGGGGGAAGCGGGGAGCTGTTTTTT.

This chain joins TRBV5-1 and TRBJ2-3; 11 bases match TRBD2. The junction had 17 bases not matched to a gene; V was cut back by 0 bases and J by 5 bases. CDR1 and CDR2 from the germline V gene are SGHRS and YFSETQ. This CDR3 is 20 amino acids long. The CDR3 nucleotides are TGCGCCAGCAGCTTGGCCGGTCCTCGGGTAGCGGGAGGGCCAAGAGATACGCAGTATTTT. Its protein is CASSLAGPRVAGGPRDTQYF.

The chain links TRBV19 to TRBJ1-6, with D unresolved. The germline V and J ends were trimmed by 5 bases and 1 base, with 9 bases remaining between them. Germline CDR1 reads LNHDA; CDR2 reads SQIVND (reference sequence). The CDR3 has 15 amino acids. In nucleotides, the CDR3 is TGTGCCAGTAGTGTCAGAGGTTCCTATAATTCACCCCTCCACTTT. Translated, it gives CASSVRGSYNSPLHF. The full variable domain, in which reference TRBV19 and TRBJ1-6 provide the parts outside the CDR3, is DGGITQSPKYLFRKEGQNVTLSCEQNLNHDAMYWYRQDPGQGLRLIYYSQIVNDFQKGDIAEGYSVSREKKESFPLTVTSAQKNPTAFYLCASSVRGSYNSPLHFGNGTRLTVT.

The chain is built from TRBV19 and TRBJ2-7; 13 bases are a match to TRBD2. Germline V CDR1 and CDR2: LNHDA, SQIVND (reference sequence). The CDR3 length is 19 residues. The V and J ends lost 1 base and 2 bases, in that order; junction bases with no gene match: 11. The chain's CDR3 is CASSIVGTSGMSLPYEQYF. The DNA of the CDR3 is TGTGCCAGTAGTATAGTGGGGACTAGCGGGATGTCCCTCCCCTACGAGCAGTACTTC.

The rearrangement joins TRBV19 to TRBJ1-4; 8 bases map to TRBD1. The CDR3 loop spans 16 amino acids. Germline assignment: CDR1 LNHDA and CDR2 SQIVND (reference sequence). Germline trimming cut 5 bases from V and 4 bases from J; bases unmatched to any gene: 9. The CDR3 reads CASSFPGGIGNEKLFF. CDR3 bases: TGTGCCAGTAGTTTCCCAGGGGGCATCGGTAATGAAAAACTGTTTTTT.

This chain uses TRBV20-1 with TRBJ2-3; no definite D call. Germline V lookup: CDR1 DFQATT, CDR2 SNEGSKA (reference sequence). This CDR3 is built from 11 residues. V shed 7 bases and J shed 3 bases, with 8 bases lying between them. The CDR3 DNA is TGCAGTGAAGTTTGGACAGATACGCAGTATTTT. This codes for CSEVWTDTQYF.

The J gene is TRBJ2-5, the V gene TRBV5-1; D possibly corresponds to TRBD1 (5 bases). From germline, CDR1 is SGHRS and CDR2 YFSETQ. Deletions cut 4 bases from V and 0 bases from J, with 13 bases between. The CDR3 has 15 amino acids. The DNA for the CDR3 is TGCGCCAGCAGCCGTCACGACAGACACCAAGAGACCCAGTACTTC. Protein: CASSRHDRHQETQYF.

V is TRBV4-2 and J is TRBJ2-3; 13 positions agree with TRBD2. The germline V gene has CDR1 LGHNA and CDR2 YNFKEQ. The CDR3 spans 16 residues. V gave up 2 bases and J gave up 4 bases; unmatched junction bases: 3. The CDR3 spells CASSQQLAGGPDTQYF. CDR3 nucleotides: TGTGCCAGCAGCCAACAACTAGCGGGAGGGCCAGATACGCAGTATTTT.

CDR3 bases: TGTGCCAGCAGTTACGGCGGGGGAGGCACAGATACGCAGTATTTT. Its protein is CASSYGGGGTDTQYF. The J gene is TRBJ2-3, the V gene TRBV6-5, with 7 positions matching TRBD2. V dropped 2 bases and J dropped 1; count of bases not matched to a gene: 3. There are 15 residues in the CDR3. Germline CDR1 reads MNHEY; CDR2 reads SVGAGI.

This sequence joins TRBV12-3 or TRBV12-4 and TRBJ1-5; D unclear. The CDR3 runs 13 residues. Trimming shortened V by 3 bases and J by 1 base, and 4 bases separated the two germline ends. The DNA for the CDR3 is TGTGCCAGCAGTTTGAGGAGCAATCAGCCCCAGCATTTT. This translates into CASSLRSNQPQHF.